This T cell receptor (beta chain) stems from a study of T cell responses to AZD1222 COVID-19 vaccine (dated by TCRdb to the early 2020s). Regarding the complete study: AZD1222 recipients whose second dose came at about 4 weeks and those whose second dose came at about 12 weeks were combined into one group, since spike-specific TCR depth and breadth did not differ between the two schedules. Enrollment into the trials was organized by age into subgroups of 18-55, 56-69 and 70-plus years, and those subgroups contained about 150, 27 and 61 TCR-sequenced participants, respectively. A total of approximately 240 trial participants underwent TCR sequencing, of whom about 210 had received two doses of AZD1222 and 26 had received two doses of the MenACWY control vaccine. Study-level results and caveats: The 56-69-year group was small, and its depth increase did not reach significance, likely because of low power. Participants were mostly white British and included more females than males, and it was suggested by the authors that clonal diversity may have been underestimated. A significant rise in spike-specific TCR breadth and depth was observed after two AZD1222 doses relative to day 0 and relative to MenACWY recipients. Reportedly, close to half of the unique spike-specific TCRs recognized epitopes lying outside the regions that are mutated in the B.1.351 and B.1.1.7 variants. Conclusions about previously exposed vaccinees were limited because only a handful of AZD1222 recipients were SARS-CoV-2 seropositive at baseline. CD4 TCRs associated with the vaccine covered the entire spike protein, and the dominant responses were in regions 160-218 and 743-854. Because no day 14 peak-response samples were available, repertoires were characterized only after the peak T cell response.

Regarding this clone: Its target antigen remains unknown. One base away there is no much larger clone; base qualities are not given.

Interpreted using the paper, the time point label stands for: baseline before first vaccination. The vaccinee samples were drawn from two UK trials, COV001 and COV002, one of which was a single-blind randomized controlled phase 2/3 trial testing AZD1222 (ChAdOx1 nCoV-19) in healthy adults. For TCRbeta chain sequencing, PBMC samples were collected from trial participants at day 0 and at day 28 after the second dose. The CDR3 regions of human TCRbeta chains were subjected to immunosequencing. On the authors' methods: TCRs in the repertoires were compared against a reference library of SARS-CoV-2-specific TCRs that had been generated with the MIRA antigen-specificity platform. Breadth was defined as the fraction of unique TCRs that were SARS-CoV-2-associated, and depth was defined as the fraction of total T cells that were SARS-CoV-2-associated. Using the MIRA data, every spike-specific TCR was mapped to the spike region that the TCR reacted to and assigned to either a CD4 or a CD8 class. Log10-transformed breadth and depth values were compared by one-way ANOVA with Sidak's multiple comparisons tests. TCRdb limited this immuneACCESS table to in-frame rearrangements with V and J called. A share of clones is missing; checked studies link under half to unresolved V genes, and the rest is unexplained. V and J calls plus clone size are reproduced from that table; the DNA served to infer D and trimming. A total of 130,000 or so clones appear in this sample, around 94% of them only once. 6.6% of the sample comes from the top ten.

V ends up 7 bases short and J 1 base short, with an unmatched junction base count of 7. The CDR3, cysteine through phenylalanine, is 15 amino acids long. The sequence is cut down to CDR3 DNA, 45 bases in frame from base 1. CDR1 and CDR2 are read off the germline V gene (reference sequence) as SGHKS and YYEKEE. Specimen: peripheral blood, collected on day 0 of AZD1222 vaccination. The receptor comes from an adult in good health. The chain links TRBV5-5 with TRBJ2-5; 10 junctional bases match TRBD2. At the DNA level, the sequence is TGTGCCAGCGGTCGGGGGACTAGCGTCCAAGAGACCCAGTACTTC. Its translation is CASGRGTSVQETQYF. The CDR3, completed at both ends by the reference TRBV5-5 and TRBJ2-5 genes, gives the full variable domain DAGVTQSPTHLIKTRGQQVTLRCSPISGHKSVSWYQQVLGQGPQFIFQYYEKEERGRGNFPDRFSARQFPNYSSELNVNALLLGDSALYLCASGRGTSVQETQYFGPGTRLLVL.